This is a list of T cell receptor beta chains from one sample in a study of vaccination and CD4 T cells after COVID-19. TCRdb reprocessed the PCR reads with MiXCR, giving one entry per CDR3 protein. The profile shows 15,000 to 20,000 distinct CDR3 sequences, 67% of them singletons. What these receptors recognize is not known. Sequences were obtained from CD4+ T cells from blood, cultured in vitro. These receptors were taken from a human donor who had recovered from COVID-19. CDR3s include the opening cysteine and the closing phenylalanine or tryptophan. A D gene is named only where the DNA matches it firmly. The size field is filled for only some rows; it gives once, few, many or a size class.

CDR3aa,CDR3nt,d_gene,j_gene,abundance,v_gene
CSAGTGGVEQYF,TGCAGCGCCGGGACAGGGGGCGTCGAGCAGTACTTC,TRBD1,TRBJ2-7,once,TRBV29-1
CASSYSVRDDYGYTF,TGTGCCAGCAGTTACTCGGTCCGGGACGACTATGGCTACACCTTC,.,TRBJ1-2,.,TRBV6-5
CSARDSRRDYNSPLHF,TGCAGTGCTAGAGATTCCCGCAGGGATTATAATTCACCCCTCCACTTT,.,TRBJ1-6,.,TRBV20-1
CASSYGASNSPLHF,TGTGCCAGCAGTTACGGGGCTAGTAATTCACCCCTCCACTTT,.,TRBJ1-6,.,TRBV6-5
CSASEHNYGYTF,TGCAGTGCTAGCGAACACAACTATGGCTACACCTTC,.,TRBJ1-2,.,TRBV20-1
CASSQDNLGDQPQHF,TGCGCCAGCAGCCAAGATAATTTGGGGGATCAGCCCCAGCATTTT,.,TRBJ1-5,.,TRBV4-3
CATRSGHSYEQYF,TGTGCCACCCGGTCGGGACATTCCTACGAGCAGTACTTC,.,TRBJ2-7,few,TRBV28
CASSRHPGSDYDYTF,TGTGCCAGCAGTCGCCATCCAGGGAGCGACTATGACTACACCTTC,.,TRBJ1-2,.,TRBV28
CASSAQGQGNTEAFF,TGTGCCAGCAGTGCTCAGGGACAGGGGAACACTGAAGCTTTCTTT,TRBD1,TRBJ1-1,.,TRBV2
CASRSGQGFGLLTYNEQFF,TGCGCCAGCAGATCCGGACAAGGCTTCGGACTACTGACCTACAATGAGCAGTTCTTC,.,TRBJ2-1,once,TRBV10-1
CASTSGTYNEQFF,TGTGCCAGCACGAGCGGGACGTACAATGAGCAGTTCTTC,TRBD2,TRBJ2-1,.,TRBV6-1
CASSPGHYGYTF,TGTGCCAGCAGTCCCGGACACTATGGCTACACCTTC,.,TRBJ1-2,.,TRBV12-3/TRBV12-4